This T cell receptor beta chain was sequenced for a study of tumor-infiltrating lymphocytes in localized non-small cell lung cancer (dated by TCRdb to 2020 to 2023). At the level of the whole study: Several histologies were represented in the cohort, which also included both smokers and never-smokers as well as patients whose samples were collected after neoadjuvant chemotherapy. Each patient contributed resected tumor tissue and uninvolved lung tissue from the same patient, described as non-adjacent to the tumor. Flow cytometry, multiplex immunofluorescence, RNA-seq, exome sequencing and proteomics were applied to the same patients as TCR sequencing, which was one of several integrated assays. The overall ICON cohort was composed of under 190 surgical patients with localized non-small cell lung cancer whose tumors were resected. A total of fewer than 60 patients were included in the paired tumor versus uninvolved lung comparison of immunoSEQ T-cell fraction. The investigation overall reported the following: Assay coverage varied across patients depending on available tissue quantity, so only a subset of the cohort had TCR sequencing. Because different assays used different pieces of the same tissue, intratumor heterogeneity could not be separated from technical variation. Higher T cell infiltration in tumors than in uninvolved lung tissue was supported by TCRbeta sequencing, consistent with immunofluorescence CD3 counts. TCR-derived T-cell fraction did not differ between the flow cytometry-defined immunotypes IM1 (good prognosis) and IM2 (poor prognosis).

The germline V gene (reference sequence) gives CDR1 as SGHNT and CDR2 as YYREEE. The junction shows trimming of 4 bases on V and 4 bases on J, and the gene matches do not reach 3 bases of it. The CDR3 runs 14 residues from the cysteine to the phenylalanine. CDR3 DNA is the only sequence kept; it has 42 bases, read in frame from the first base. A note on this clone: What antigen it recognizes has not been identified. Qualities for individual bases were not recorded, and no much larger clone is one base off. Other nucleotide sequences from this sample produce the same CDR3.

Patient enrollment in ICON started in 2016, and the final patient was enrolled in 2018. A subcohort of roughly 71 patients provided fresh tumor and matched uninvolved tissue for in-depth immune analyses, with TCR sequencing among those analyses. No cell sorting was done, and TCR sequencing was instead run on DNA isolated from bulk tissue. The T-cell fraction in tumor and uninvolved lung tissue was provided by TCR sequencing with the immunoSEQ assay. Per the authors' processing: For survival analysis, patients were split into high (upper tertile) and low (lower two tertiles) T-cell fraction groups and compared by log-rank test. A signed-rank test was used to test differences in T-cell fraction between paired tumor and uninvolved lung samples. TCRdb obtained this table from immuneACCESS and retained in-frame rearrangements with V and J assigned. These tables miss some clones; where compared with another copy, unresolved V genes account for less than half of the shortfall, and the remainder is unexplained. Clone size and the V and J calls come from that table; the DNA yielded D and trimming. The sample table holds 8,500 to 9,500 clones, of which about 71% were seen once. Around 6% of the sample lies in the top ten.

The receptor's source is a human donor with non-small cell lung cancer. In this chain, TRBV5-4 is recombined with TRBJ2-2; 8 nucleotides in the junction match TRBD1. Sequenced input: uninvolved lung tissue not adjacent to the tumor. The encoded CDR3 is CASSLGQGTGELFF. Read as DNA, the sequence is TGTGCCAGCAGCCTAGGACAGGGCACCGGGGAGCTGTTTTTT.